The 18 T cell receptor beta chains below come from one sample, sequenced in a study of read filtering for tumor transcriptome and immune sequencing. Molecular barcoded adaptors covering alpha/delta and beta/gamma chains were used on around 400 ng RNA. TCRdb reanalysed the reads using MiXCR and keeps one entry per CDR3 protein. The sample has approximately 37,000 distinct CDR3 sequences; 14% are singletons. The sequenced sample consisted of a population of CD138-negative cells sorted from bone marrow. These receptors all stem from a donor at least 40 years old with multiple myeloma.

This clonotype was seen repeatedly, ten times or more. V and J are TRBV7-9 and TRBJ2-1, with a tentative D call TRBD1 (8 bases). This CDR3 has 19 residues. Per germline, CDR1 SEHNR and CDR2 FQNEAQ (reference sequence). V lost 5 bases to trimming and J lost 5 bases, with 28 bases between them. The CDR3 sequence is CASSRSQTTGGARDNEQFF. In DNA, the CDR3 is TGTGCCAGCAGCCGATCGCAAACTACAGGGGGGGCTAGGGACAATGAGCAGTTCTTC.

This clonotype was detected ten times or more. The chain is built from TRBV7-9 and TRBJ1-4; 10 bases agree with TRBD1. The germline gives CDR1 SEHNR, CDR2 FQNEAQ (reference sequence). The ends lost 4 bases at V and 6 bases at J; junction bases unmatched: 8. The CDR3 is 16 amino acids. CDR3 sequence reads: CASSSDRGQRDEKLFF. CDR3 DNA sequence: TGTGCCAGCAGCTCCGACAGGGGGCAAAGGGATGAAAAACTGTTTTTT. The full variable domain, completed using reference TRBV7-9 and TRBJ1-4, is DTGVSQNPRHKITKRGQNVTFRCDPISEHNRLYWYRQTLGQGPEFLTYFQNEAQLEKSRLLSDRFSAERPKGSFSTLEIQRTEQGDSAMYLCASSSDRGQRDEKLFFGSGTQLSVL.

In this sample, this clonotype turned up many times. The chain uses TRBV5-4 and TRBJ2-1; D assignment may be TRBD1 or TRBD2 (5 bases each). Trimming pared 0 bases from V and 2 bases from J, leaving 12 bases between. The germline gives CDR1 SGHNT, CDR2 YYREEE (reference sequence). This CDR3 has 16 amino acids. The CDR3 region is CASSLVAGSTYNEQFF. In DNA form, the CDR3 reads TGTGCCAGCAGCTTGGTGGCAGGGAGTACCTACAATGAGCAGTTCTTC.

This clonotype has ten or more counts. The chain is built from TRBV6-1 and TRBJ2-1; D is possibly TRBD1 (7 bases). The CDR3 runs 16 residues. Per the germline V gene, CDR1 is MNHNS and CDR2 is SASEGT. Trimming stripped 6 bases from V and 6 bases from J, with 21 bases between. CDR3: CASSKTGLGGINEQFF. The CDR3 coding sequence is TGTGCCAGCAGCAAGACAGGGTTGGGGGGTATCAATGAGCAGTTCTTC.

At least ten counts were recorded for this clonotype. This chain connects TRBV7-2 to TRBJ2-3; D uncertain. This CDR3 is built from 12 residues. CDR1 and CDR2 from the germline V gene are SGHTA and FQGNSA. Deletions cut 2 bases from V and 5 bases from J, with 5 bases between. The CDR3 nucleotides are TGTGCCAGCAGCTTATCGGGAGATACGCAGTATTTT. This sequence encodes CASSLSGDTQYF.

This clonotype was picked up many times. J is TRBJ2-3 and V is TRBV20-1; 9 nucleotides agree with TRBD1. With V trimmed by 8 bases and J by 2 bases, 5 bases remained unmatched. In germline, CDR1 is DFQATT, CDR2 SNEGSKA (reference sequence). The CDR3 contains 13 residues. CDR3 loop: CSPGTGYTDTQYF. The CDR3 DNA sequence: TGCAGTCCCGGGACAGGGTACACAGATACGCAGTATTTT.

This clonotype was detected only a few times. V gene TRBV7-6 combines with J gene TRBJ1-1; TRBD1 is a possible D gene (5 bases). Germline values: CDR1 SGHVS, CDR2 FNYEAQ. V dropped 5 bases and J dropped 11 bases, with 21 bases sitting between them. CDR3 length equals 14 residues. The CDR3 loop is CASSRDPTSMLAFF. The CDR3 DNA reads as TGTGCCAGCAGCCGGGACCCGACCTCTATGTTGGCTTTCTTT.

This clonotype has ten or more counts. The chain has TRBV6-1 and TRBJ1-5; 11 bases align to TRBD1. The CDR3 totals 14 residues. CDR1 MNHNS and CDR2 SASEGT come from the germline V gene. The ends lost 6 bases at V and 4 bases at J; junction bases unmatched: 2. In DNA form, the CDR3 reads TGTGCCAGCAGCGGGACAGGGGGAAATCAGCCCCAGCATTTT. Translating it yields CASSGTGGNQPQHF.

About this clonotype itself: A far more abundant clone sits one base away, making this likely a read error. V is TRBV6-1 and J is TRBJ1-2; D is undetermined. Germline lookup yields CDR1 MNHNS and CDR2 SASEGT. CDR3 length: 12 residues. The CDR3 region has the DNA TGTGCCGGCAGTTACGGAGTCTATGGCTACACCTTC. Its translation: CAGSYGVYGYTF.

The rearrangement joins TRBV5-1 to TRBJ2-5; tentative D call: TRBD2 (7 bases). The germline gives CDR1 SGHRS, CDR2 YFSETQ. V dropped 1 base and J dropped 5 bases, with 15 bases sitting between them. The CDR3 is made up of 15 amino acids. This CDR3 is CASSLSGGGPETQYF. The CDR3 DNA reads as TGCGCCAGCAGCTTGTCGGGGGGCGGCCCGGAGACCCAGTACTTC.

This clonotype showed up many times. V and J are TRBV20-1 and TRBJ2-3; 9 bases are a match to TRBD2. The V segment lost 5 bases and the J segment 1 base; nucleotides outside the gene matches: 16. Germline V gene data show CDR1 as DFQATT and CDR2 as SNEGSKA (reference sequence). The CDR3 consists of 18 residues. This chain's CDR3 is CSAPKVAGGLFRTDTQYF. The CDR3 nucleotides are TGCAGTGCTCCAAAGGTGGCGGGGGGGCTCTTCCGCACAGATACGCAGTATTTT.

The chain combines TRBV7-9 with TRBJ2-7, with 14 bases aligning to TRBD2. The CDR3 runs to 17 residues. Germline assignment: CDR1 SEHNR and CDR2 FQNEAQ (reference sequence). With 0 bases clipped from V and 7 bases from J, the junction kept 8 bases outside the gene matches. The CDR3 loop is CASSLASGTSGGVEQYF. In DNA form, the CDR3 reads TGTGCCAGCAGCTTAGCCTCCGGGACTAGCGGGGGTGTAGAGCAGTACTTC.

Notes on this clonotype: One end of the junction does not line up with germline, which may come from a read error. The chain is built from TRBV7-2 and TRBJ2-7; 8 nucleotides match TRBD2. The CDR3 runs to 14 residues. Germline V CDR1 and CDR2: SGHTA, FQGNSA. CDR3 coding DNA: TGTGCCTGCAGTCCCGGGACTAGTAGCTACGAGCAGTACTTC. Its protein product is CACSPGTSSYEQYF.

This clonotype was picked up many times. V is TRBV6-2 or TRBV6-3 and J is TRBJ2-2; TRBD1 matches 9 bases. V shed 7 bases and J 4 bases; nucleotides not matched to a gene: 4. CDR3 size: 14 residues. Looked up from germline, CDR1 is MNHEY and CDR2 is SVGEGT. CDR3 residues: CASNDRGSTGELFF. The CDR3 DNA reads as TGTGCCAGCAATGACAGGGGGTCCACCGGGGAGCTGTTTTTT.

Many counts were recorded for this clonotype. This chain uses TRBV12-3 or TRBV12-4 with TRBJ2-7; D is uncertain. Deletions cut 5 bases from V and 2 bases from J, with 10 bases between. CDR3 length equals 13 residues. The chain's CDR3 is CASSAAVAYEQYF. The DNA for the CDR3 is TGTGCCAGCAGTGCCGCCGTTGCCTACGAGCAGTACTTC.

This clonotype was found many times. V and J are TRBV6-2 or TRBV6-3 and TRBJ2-2; tentatively, D is TRBD1 (5 bases). Trimming left V 4 bases short and J 0 bases short, with 6 bases between. The CDR3 has 14 amino acids. Germline V CDR1 and CDR2: MNHEY, SVGEGT. CDR3 nucleotide sequence: TGTGCCAGCAGTTGGACAACGAACACCGGGGAGCTGTTTTTT. It specifies CASSWTTNTGELFF.

To note about this clonotype: One junction end disagrees with the germline gene, perhaps due to a read error. The CDR3 DNA reads TGTGCCAGCAGCTCAACCGGGACAAGGGAAGATACGCAGTACTTT. Its translation is CASSSTGTREDTQYF. The chain has TRBV7-9 and TRBJ2-3; possibly TRBD1 for D (6 bases). The CDR3 extends over 15 amino acids. Germline lookup yields CDR1 SEHNR and CDR2 FQNEAQ (reference sequence).

The chain has TRBV5-1 and TRBJ2-5, with D tentatively TRBD2 (5 bases). This CDR3 has 13 amino acids. From germline, CDR1 is SGHRS and CDR2 YFSETQ. V was cut by 1 base and J by 9 bases, with 13 bases left in between. In nucleotides, the CDR3 is TGCGCCAGCAGCTTGTTTGGTTCGGAGGCCCAGTACTTC. Encoded protein: CASSLFGSEAQYF.